A selection of T cell receptor beta chains follows, all from one sample in a study of identical twins. TCRdb called the 5' RACE reads again in MiXCR, with one record for every CDR3 protein. The data hold fewer than 550,000 distinct CDR3 sequences, with roughly 15% observed a single time. These data were also reused for a study on yellow fever vaccine responses in identical twins.

Sequenced: CD4+ T cells sorted from blood. All receptors derive from a young woman in good health. The CDR3 runs from the conserved cysteine through the conserved F or W. Fields, in order: CDR3 DNA, CDR3 protein, clone size, V gene, D gene, J gene. A D gene is named only where the DNA matches it firmly. Clone size is not always given. Where it is, it says once, few, many or a class for expanded clones.

TGCAGTGCTAGAGATTCGCGGGGACGCACAGATACGCAGTATTTT	CSARDSRGRTDTQYF	.	TRBV20-1	.	TRBJ2-3
TGCGCCAGCAGCTTGTCTGGACAGGGTGTGGAGCCCCAGCATTTT	CASSLSGQGVEPQHF	.	TRBV5-1	TRBD1	TRBJ1-5
TGTGCCAGCAGCGACTTGGATACGCAGTATTTT	CASSDLDTQYF	.	TRBV2	.	TRBJ2-3
TGTGCCACCAGCATGCTGGGACTTTCGAACACCGGGGAGCTGTTTTTT	CATSMLGLSNTGELFF	few	TRBV15	.	TRBJ2-2
TGCAGTGCTAGAGACGCTAGCGGGGAGAACACAGATACGCAGTATTTT	CSARDASGENTDTQYF	many	TRBV20-1	TRBD2	TRBJ2-3
TGCAGCCCGACGGGGGCACAAGAGACCCAGTACTTC	CSPTGAQETQYF	few	TRBV20-1	.	TRBJ2-5
TGTGCCAGCTCACCTGGATTTTTACTGGAAGCTTTCTTT	CASSPGFLLEAFF	few	TRBV18	.	TRBJ1-1
TGTGCCAGCAGAAAGCGGGAGAGCTACAATGAGCAGTTCTTC	CASRKRESYNEQFF	.	TRBV12-3/TRBV12-4	TRBD2	TRBJ2-1
TGTGCCAGCAGAGAACAGGGAAGCAATCAGCCCCAGCATTTT	CASREQGSNQPQHF	few	TRBV28	.	TRBJ1-5
TGTGCCTCCCTTGGGACTAGTACAGATACGCAGTATTTT	CASLGTSTDTQYF	.	TRBV28	TRBD2	TRBJ2-3
TGTGCCAGCAGTGAAGCGGGAGTGAGGACAGATACGCAGTATTTT	CASSEAGVRTDTQYF	few	TRBV2	.	TRBJ2-3
TGCGCCAGCAGCCGAGACAGGCTAGCTGGAAACACCATATATTTT	CASSRDRLAGNTIYF	.	TRBV5-1	.	TRBJ1-3
TGTGCCAGCAGTCCCGGGACTAGCCTGACCCATGAGCAGTTCTTC	CASSPGTSLTHEQFF	few	TRBV12-3/TRBV12-4	TRBD2	TRBJ2-1
TGTGCCAGCAGCTCAGTAGCGGGACCGACCTACAATGAGCAGTTCTTC	CASSSVAGPTYNEQFF	.	TRBV5-5	TRBD2	TRBJ2-1
TGCAGTGCTAGAAGGGACAATAATCAGCCCCAGCATTTT	CSARRDNNQPQHF	many	TRBV20-1	.	TRBJ1-5
TGCAGTGCTAGAGCGACGGGACAGAAGAACACTGAAGCTTTCTTT	CSARATGQKNTEAFF	.	TRBV20-1	TRBD1	TRBJ1-1
TGTGCCAGCAGCCTATCAGCCGCCAAACTGAACACTGAAGCTTTCTTT	CASSLSAAKLNTEAFF	few	TRBV3-1	.	TRBJ1-1
TGTGCCAGCAGAACTTTAGGGGGGAGCAATTCACCCCTCCACTTT	CASRTLGGSNSPLHF	.	TRBV12-3/TRBV12-4	.	TRBJ1-6
TGTGCCAGCAGCGACACAGGTGTCGCTTTCTTT	CASSDTGVAFF	few	TRBV6-6	.	TRBJ1-1
TGTGCCAGCAAACCGACAGGGAGAGGGGGGTACCAAGAGACCCAGTACTTC	CASKPTGRGGYQETQYF	.	TRBV7-2	.	TRBJ2-5
TGCAGTGCTCCCCGGACGGATGAAGCTTTCTTT	CSAPRTDEAFF	few	TRBV20-1	.	TRBJ1-1
TGTGCCAGCAGCGCCAGACCGGTAGCGGGGGTCGTCAACACCGGGGAGCTGTTTTTT	CASSARPVAGVVNTGELFF	.	TRBV11-1	TRBD2	TRBJ2-2
TGTGCCAGCAGAATGACAGGGATCCATGAGCAGTTCTTC	CASRMTGIHEQFF	.	TRBV2	TRBD1	TRBJ2-1
TGCAGTGCGCCTCCACAGGGGGTGTTAAAGACCCAGTACTTC	CSAPPQGVLKTQYF	few	TRBV20-1	TRBD1	TRBJ2-5
TGTGCCAGCAGTTCAGGACAGATCTCTGGGGCCAACGTCCTGACTTTC	CASSSGQISGANVLTF	.	TRBV12-3/TRBV12-4	.	TRBJ2-6
TGCGCCAGCAGCTCGGACACTCACCCCTCCAATGAGCAGTTCTTC	CASSSDTHPSNEQFF	many	TRBV5-1	.	TRBJ2-1
TGTGCCAGCAGTGACTCACTAGCGGGAGGGCAGTATTTT	CASSDSLAGGQYF	few	TRBV6-4	TRBD2	TRBJ2-3
TGTGCCAGCAGCTTATCACTAGCGGGAGCCCAAGAGCAGTTCTTC	CASSLSLAGAQEQFF	few	TRBV7-9	TRBD2	TRBJ2-1
TGTGCCAGCAGCCAGGCGAGGTCCTCGTCAGAGACCCAGTACTTC	CASSQARSSSETQYF	.	TRBV3-1	.	TRBJ2-5
TGTGCCAGCAGTTGGAGGGTTACTAACCAGCCCCAGCATTTT	CASSWRVTNQPQHF	few	TRBV12-3/TRBV12-4	.	TRBJ1-5
TGCAGCGTTGTCCGCCGCCCAGAGCGGGAACGGTACAATGAGCAGTTCTTC	CSVVRRPERERYNEQFF	.	TRBV29-1	TRBD2	TRBJ2-1
TGTGCCAGCAGTGAACCCGGGACTAGCGGGAGGGTGTACTTC	CASSEPGTSGRVYF	.	TRBV2	TRBD2	TRBJ2-7
TGCAGCGTTGATTTTCTACAGGGCAACGGGGAGCTGTTTTTT	CSVDFLQGNGELFF	.	TRBV29-1	.	TRBJ2-2
TGTGCCAGCAGCCAACCGGGACAGGGGATGGAGACCCAGTACTTC	CASSQPGQGMETQYF	.	TRBV3-1	TRBD1	TRBJ2-5
TGTGCCAGCAGCCAGGGGATCTACTACGAGCAGTACTTC	CASSQGIYYEQYF	.	TRBV3-1	.	TRBJ2-7
TGTGCCAGCAGCTTACATCGCCTGGACATTCAGTACTTC	CASSLHRLDIQYF	.	TRBV7-6	.	TRBJ2-4
TGTGCCAGCAGTTTAGCGCCGGTTACTAGCGGGAGGGCCGGTGAGCAGTTCTTC	CASSLAPVTSGRAGEQFF	.	TRBV12-3/TRBV12-4	TRBD2	TRBJ2-1
TGCGCCAGCAGCTTGACGGGAGAAACCTACAATGAGCAGTTCTTC	CASSLTGETYNEQFF	few	TRBV5-1	.	TRBJ2-1
TGCGCCAGCAGCCACGGACAGGGGTACACTGAAGCTTTCTTT	CASSHGQGYTEAFF	few	TRBV5-1	TRBD1	TRBJ1-1
TGTGCCAGCAGCCAAGGCCTGACAGCTACAGATACGCAGTATTTT	CASSQGLTATDTQYF	few	TRBV4-2	.	TRBJ2-3
TGTGCCAGCAGTGAATTAGATACGCAGTATTTT	CASSELDTQYF	.	TRBV2	.	TRBJ2-3
TGTGCCAGCAGCCCTCGTCGGGCGGGAGGGGGTGAGCAGTTCTTC	CASSPRRAGGGEQFF	.	TRBV7-6	TRBD2	TRBJ2-1
TGCAGTGCTGATCCCGGGACAGGGGCTAGCACAGATACGCAGTATTTT	CSADPGTGASTDTQYF	few	TRBV20-1	TRBD1	TRBJ2-3
TGCGCCAGCAGCTTGGGGGCCGGGACAGGGCTCAATGAGCAGTTCTTC	CASSLGAGTGLNEQFF	once	TRBV5-1	TRBD1	TRBJ2-1
TGCAGCGTTGAGGTGGACAGGGTCCAAGAGACCCAGTACTTC	CSVEVDRVQETQYF	few	TRBV29-1	TRBD1	TRBJ2-5
TGCAGTGCTAGACCCCTAGCGGGAGTGGATACGCAGTATTTT	CSARPLAGVDTQYF	few	TRBV20-1	TRBD2	TRBJ2-3
TGTGCCAGCAGCTTTGTGGTATCCTATAATTCACCCCTCCACTTT	CASSFVVSYNSPLHF	.	TRBV7-8	.	TRBJ1-6
TGTGCCAGCAGTAGGACAGGGGAAAACGAGCTGTTTTTT	CASSRTGENELFF	few	TRBV2	TRBD1	TRBJ1-4
TGCGCCAGCAGTCCACAGGCGAGCTCCTACAATGAGCAGTTCTTC	CASSPQASSYNEQFF	few	TRBV10-1	.	TRBJ2-1
TGCAGTGCTGGCGATAGGGTTGGACTAGCGGGAGGGATCTCCTACGAGCAGTACTTC	CSAGDRVGLAGGISYEQYF	.	TRBV20-1	TRBD2	TRBJ2-7
TGTGCCAGCAGTGGGGGACGTTTGAACACCGGGGAGCTGTTTTTT	CASSGGRLNTGELFF	.	TRBV12-3/TRBV12-4	.	TRBJ2-2
TGCAGTGCTAGTCTTTTCACGCCGGGTGAAAAACTGTTTTTT	CSASLFTPGEKLFF	.	TRBV20-1	.	TRBJ1-4
TGTGCCAGCAGCTCACGGACAGGGCGGGGAGAGACCCAGTACTTC	CASSSRTGRGETQYF	few	TRBV7-9	TRBD1	TRBJ2-5
TGTGCCAGCAGCCTGACTAGCGGGGATTACAATGAGCAGTTCTTC	CASSLTSGDYNEQFF	.	TRBV3-1	TRBD2	TRBJ2-1
TGTGCCAGCAGTCCACCGGGTGGGCGCCAGAGGGGAAACATTCAGTACTTC	CASSPPGGRQRGNIQYF	.	TRBV6-7	.	TRBJ2-4
TGTGCCAGCAGTTTGGGACTAGCGGGATTTACAGATACGCAGTATTTT	CASSLGLAGFTDTQYF	few	TRBV12-3/TRBV12-4	TRBD2	TRBJ2-3
TGTGCCAGCAGCTTTGGGGGACTTCGCGTTACAGATACGCAGTATTTT	CASSFGGLRVTDTQYF	.	TRBV11-2	.	TRBJ2-3